This TCR beta chain comes out of a study of blood T cell repertoires in COVID-19. Sequencing was performed with immunoSEQ multiplex PCR; in TCRdb, only in-frame clones are kept and a portion is missing. The sample lists roughly 200,000 clones, around 86% occurring once. Unmatched junction bases numbered 7, after V lost 4 bases and J lost 2 bases. This CDR3 is 15 amino acids long. Germline CDR1 SGHRS, CDR2 YFSETQ. The TCR was taken from a woman in her twenties or thirties with active or convalescent COVID-19. The sample taken for sequencing was peripheral blood. The chain links TRBV5-1 to TRBJ2-7; 9 nucleotides match TRBD2. The CDR3 DNA sequence: TGCGCCAGCAGCCCGCGACTAGCGGCGGCCTACGAGCAGTACTTC. It is translated as CASSPRLAAAYEQYF.